Presented here are 8 T cell receptor beta chains from one specimen sequenced in a study of prognosis after radiotherapy for stage I lung cancer. From genomic DNA, TCR beta CDR3 was amplified by two-round multiplex PCR. Round-one PCR had primers specific to each TRBV and TRBJ gene. Each CDR3 protein is one row after TCRdb ran MiXCR on the multiplex PCR reads. The data hold some 35,000 distinct CDR3 sequences, with 30% to 35% observed a single time. This specimen was PBMCs, taken before or after stereotactic body radiation therapy (not recorded which). The receptors originated from a donor older than 45 with non-small cell lung cancer.

This clonotype was counted ten times or more. This chain connects TRBV4-1 to TRBJ2-7; tentatively, D is TRBD1 (6 bases). V lost 5 bases and J lost 1, with 12 bases in between. The CDR3 spans 14 residues. Germline V gives CDR1 MGHRA, CDR2 YSYEKL. This CDR3 is CASSENRASYEQYF. In DNA form, the CDR3 reads TGCGCCAGCAGCGAAAACAGGGCTTCCTACGAGCAGTACTTC.

The sample holds a few counts of this clonotype. One base away lies a much larger clone, so this may be a sequencing read error. The gene calls are TRBV11-2 and TRBJ2-3; 9 bases match TRBD2. The V gene's germline CDR1 is SGHAT and CDR2 FQNNGV. CDR3 length equals 16 residues. The trim removed 5 bases at V and 0 bases at J, leaving 6 bases unmatched. This CDR3 is CASSPSSGVSTDTQYF. The CDR3, as DNA: TGTGCCAGCAGCCCTTCTAGCGGGGTTAGCACAGATACGCAGTATTTT.

This clonotype was detected ten times or more. The chain recombines TRBV24-1 with TRBJ2-3; D gene uncertain. CDR3 length: 15 residues. The germline gives CDR1 KGHDR, CDR2 SFDVKD. Trimming cost V 1 base and J 0 bases, with 7 bases left between them. The CDR3 DNA reads as TGTGCCACCAGTGATTTCGCCAGTAGCACAGATACGCAGTATTTT. It yields the protein CATSDFASSTDTQYF.

In its sample, this clonotype was seen many times. This chain joins TRBV7-2 and TRBJ1-4; no clear D gene. Germline V gene lookup returns CDR1 SGHTA and CDR2 FQGNSA. CDR3 length: 16 amino acids. V dropped 1 base and J dropped 0 bases, with 9 bases sitting between them. In DNA, the CDR3 is TGTGCCAGCAGCTTAGGCGGGAGGACAACTAATGAAAAACTGTTTTTT. This codes for CASSLGGRTTNEKLFF.

The chain recombines TRBV6-1 with TRBJ2-1; the D gene is possibly TRBD2 (6 bases). The CDR3 is made up of 16 amino acids. The V gene's germline CDR1 is MNHNS and CDR2 SASEGT. Trimming pared 8 bases from V and 0 bases from J, leaving 17 bases between. CDR3 in amino acids: CASWGTSWGSYNEQFF. The CDR3 DNA reads TGTGCCAGCTGGGGTACTAGCTGGGGCTCCTACAATGAGCAGTTCTTC.

Concerning this clonotype itself: A far larger clone differs by one base, so this is likely a read error. This chain joins TRBV6-1 and TRBJ2-7; TRBD2 agrees at 13 bases. Losses at the gene ends were 5 bases for V and 7 bases for J; bases not matched to a gene: 17. CDR1 is MNHNS, CDR2 SASEGT, per germline. The CDR3 is 18 amino acids. The CDR3 DNA reads as TGTGCCAGCAGTTCCCCTCCTCGGGGACTAGCGGGGTGCAGGGAGCAGTACTTC. Amino acids: CASSSPPRGLAGCREQYF.

Points on this clonotype: This likely traces to a read error, being one base from a far larger clone. The chain has TRBV6-4 and TRBJ1-1, with 7 bases aligning to TRBD1. Germline assignment: CDR1 MRHNA and CDR2 SNTAGT. The V and J ends lost 5 bases and 7 bases, in that order; junction bases with no gene match: 10. The length of the CDR3 is 14 residues. The CDR3 DNA sequence: TGTGCCAGCAGTCGCAACAGGGGAAATAATGAAGCTTTCTTT. Protein: CASSRNRGNNEAFF.

The genes are TRBV11-2 and TRBJ1-1; TRBD1 aligns across 8 bases. V was pared by 4 bases and J by 6 bases, with 13 bases of the junction left unmatched. CDR3 size: 16 residues. CDR1 and CDR2 from the germline V gene are SGHAT and FQNNGV. CDR3 sequence: CASSSQGQASSAEAFF. For the CDR3, the DNA is TGTGCCAGCAGCTCACAGGGACAGGCTTCGTCTGCTGAAGCTTTCTTT.